Below, one T cell receptor (beta chain) is given with its context. Per germline, CDR1 SEHNR and CDR2 FQNEAQ (reference sequence). V dropped 3 bases and J dropped 5; count of bases not matched to a gene: 6. This CDR3 contains 14 residues. The method was immunoSEQ multiplex PCR; TCRdb's version includes in-frame clones alone and lacks a portion of them. In the table there are roughly 56,000 clones, approximately 91% of which are singletons. This record belongs to a study of T cell changes during pregnancy in multiple sclerosis. Sequenced here: peripheral blood, sampled in the first trimester of pregnancy. This chain uses TRBV7-9 with TRBJ2-5; 7 bases fit TRBD1. The TCR originated in a female donor with multiple sclerosis, enrolled in a pregnancy study. The CDR3 loop is CASSFPGGSETQYF. For the CDR3, the DNA is TGTGCCAGCAGCTTCCCAGGGGGTAGCGAGACCCAGTACTTC.